This record covers a single TCR beta chain. Its antigen remains unidentified. This specimen comes from a study of T cell responses to AZD1222 COVID-19 vaccine. Study-wide results and limits: Donors, mostly white British, included more females; clonal diversity was possibly underestimated. Repertoire samples came only from after the peak T cell response. After two AZD1222 doses, spike-specific TCR breadth and depth rose versus day 0.

Sequencing was performed with immunoSEQ multiplex PCR; in TCRdb, only in-frame clones are kept and a portion is missing. This table has about 150,000 clones, about nine tenths appearing once. This sequence originates from an adult in good health. The material sequenced was peripheral blood, taken on day 0 of AZD1222 vaccination.

The CDR3 region is CATSRRDSSYYGYTF. CDR3 nucleotides: TGTGCCACCAGCAGACGAGACTCGAGCTACTATGGCTACACCTTC. The chain is built from TRBV15 and TRBJ1-2; D uncertain. CDR1 is LNHNV, CDR2 YYDKDF, per germline (reference sequence). V lost 2 bases and J lost 3, with 13 bases in between. The CDR3 runs 15 residues.